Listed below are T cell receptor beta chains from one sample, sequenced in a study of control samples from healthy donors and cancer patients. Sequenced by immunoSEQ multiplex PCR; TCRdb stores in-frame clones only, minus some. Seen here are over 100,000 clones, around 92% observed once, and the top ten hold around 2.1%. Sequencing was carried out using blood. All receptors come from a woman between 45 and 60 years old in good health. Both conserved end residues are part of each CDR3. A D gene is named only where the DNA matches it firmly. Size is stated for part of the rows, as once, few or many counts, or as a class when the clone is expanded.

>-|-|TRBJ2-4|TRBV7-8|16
TGTGCCAGCAGCTTAGTTGGTCGCCTAGCCAAAAACATTCAGTACTTC
CASSLVGRLAKNIQYF
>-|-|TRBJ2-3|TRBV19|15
TGTGCCAGTATGCCTCAGGATTCTAGCACAGATACGCAGTATTTT
CASMPQDSSTDTQYF
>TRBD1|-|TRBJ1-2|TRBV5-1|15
TGCGCCAGCAGTGCTCCGGGACAGGGGGTCTATGGCTACACCTTC
CASSAPGQGVYGYTF
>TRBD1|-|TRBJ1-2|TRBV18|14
TGTGCCAGCTCACCGGGACAGAGTAACTATGGCTACACCTTC
CASSPGQSNYGYTF
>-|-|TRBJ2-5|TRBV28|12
TGTGCCGCCGGGCCTACAGGGGAGACCCAGTACTTC
CAAGPTGETQYF
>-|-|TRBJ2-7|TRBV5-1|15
TGCGCCAGCAGCTTGGACCAGGGGACAACCTACGAGCAGTACTTC
CASSLDQGTTYEQYF
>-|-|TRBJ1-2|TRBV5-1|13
TGCGCCAGCAGCTTTGGGGGGGACCAAGGCTACACCTTC
CASSFGGDQGYTF
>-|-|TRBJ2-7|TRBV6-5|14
TGTGCCAGCGGAGACTGGGACTCAGCCTACGAGCAGTACTTC
CASGDWDSAYEQYF
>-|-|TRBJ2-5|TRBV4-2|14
TGTGCCAGCAGCCAAGATCTACGAGGAGAGACCCAGTACTTC
CASSQDLRGETQYF
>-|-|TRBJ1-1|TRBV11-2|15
TGTGCCAGCAGCTTAGTGTCTGGGCCTGGGACTGAAGCTTTCTTT
CASSLVSGPGTEAFF
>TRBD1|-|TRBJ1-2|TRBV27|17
TGTGCCAGCAGTCGGTGGTCCGGGACAGGGGGTATTGGGGGCTACACCTTC
CASSRWSGTGGIGGYTF
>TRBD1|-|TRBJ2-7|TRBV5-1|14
TGCGCCAGCAACCCGACAGGGGGGACCTACGAGCAGTACTTC
CASNPTGGTYEQYF
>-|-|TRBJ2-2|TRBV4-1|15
TGCGCCAGCAGCCAAGATGCAGGGCTCACCGGGGAGCTGTTTTTT
CASSQDAGLTGELFF
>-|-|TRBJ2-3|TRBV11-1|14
TGTGCCAGCAGCCTGGGGTGGGGAACAGATACGCAGTATTTT
CASSLGWGTDTQYF
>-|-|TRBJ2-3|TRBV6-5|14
TGTGCCACCCTACCCGTATTTAGCACAGATACGCAGTATTTT
CATLPVFSTDTQYF
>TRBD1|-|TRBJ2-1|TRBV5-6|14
TGTGCCAGCAGCTGGGACAGATCCTACAATGAGCAGTTCTTC
CASSWDRSYNEQFF
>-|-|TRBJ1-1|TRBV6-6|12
TGTGCCAGCAGTTACTCGGCCAGCCCCGGGTTCTTT
CASSYSASPGFF
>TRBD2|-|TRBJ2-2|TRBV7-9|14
TGTGCCAGCAGCTTTGGGAGGGGCACCGGGGAGCTGTTTTTT
CASSFGRGTGELFF
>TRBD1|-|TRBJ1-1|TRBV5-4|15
TGTGCCAGCAGCTTAGGCGGACAGGCTAACACTGAAGCTTTCTTT
CASSLGGQANTEAFF
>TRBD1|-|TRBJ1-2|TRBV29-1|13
TGCAGCGTTGCCTTGACAGGGAACTATGGCTACACCTTC
CSVALTGNYGYTF
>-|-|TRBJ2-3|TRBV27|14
TGTGCCAGCAGTTTAATAGCAGGAGGAGATACGCAGTATTTT
CASSLIAGGDTQYF
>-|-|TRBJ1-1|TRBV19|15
TGTGCCAGTAGTATAAATTGGGAGTTGGGCACTGAAGCTTTCTTT
CASSINWELGTEAFF
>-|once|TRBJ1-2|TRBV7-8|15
TGTGCCAGCAGCCCAATGCGCGGGACTAACTATGGCTACACCTTC
CASSPMRGTNYGYTF
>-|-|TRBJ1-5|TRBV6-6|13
TGTGCCAGCAGTTTTACTAGCAATCAGCCCCAGCATTTT
CASSFTSNQPQHF
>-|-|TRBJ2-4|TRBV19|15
TGTGCCAGTAGTGCCCCGGCTCCGGCCAAAAACATTCAGTACTTC
CASSAPAPAKNIQYF
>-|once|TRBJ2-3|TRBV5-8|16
TGTGCCAGCAGCTTGGCAAGGGCGGGCCTGGGGGATACGCAGTATTTT
CASSLARAGLGDTQYF
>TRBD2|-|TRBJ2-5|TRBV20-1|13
TGCAGTGCTAGTGTGCTAGCGGGAGAGACCCAGTACTTC
CSASVLAGETQYF
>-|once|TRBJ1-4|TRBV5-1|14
TGCGCCAGCAGCCCAGGAATAAGTAATGAAAAACTGTTTTTT
CASSPGISNEKLFF
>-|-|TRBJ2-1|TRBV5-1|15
TGCGCCAGCAGCTATCCGGACAGAACGAGCAATGAGCAGTTCTTC
CASSYPDRTSNEQFF
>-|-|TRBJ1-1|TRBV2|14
TGTGCCACACCCATTCAGGGTATCAGGGCTGAAGCTTTCTTT
CATPIQGIRAEAFF
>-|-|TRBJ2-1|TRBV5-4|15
TGTGCCAGCAGCTTGTTTGGACCGGTCCACAATGAGCAGTTCTTC
CASSLFGPVHNEQFF
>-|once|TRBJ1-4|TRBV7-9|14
TGTGCCAGCAGCTTACCGCGGGCACGTGAAAAACTGTTTTTT
CASSLPRAREKLFF
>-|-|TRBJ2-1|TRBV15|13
TGTGCCACCAGCAGAGGGCAAAGTAGTGAGCAGTTCTTC
CATSRGQSSEQFF
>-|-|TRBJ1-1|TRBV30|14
TGTGCCTGGAGTCCCCCAGGGTGGAACACTGAAGCTTTCTTT
CAWSPPGWNTEAFF
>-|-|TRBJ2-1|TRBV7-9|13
TGTGCCAGCAGCACGGGGAAGTACAATGAGCAGTTCTTC
CASSTGKYNEQFF
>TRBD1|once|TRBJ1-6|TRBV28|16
TGTGCCAGCAGTTTAATCTCAGGGGGCTATAATTCACCCCTCCACTTT
CASSLISGGYNSPLHF
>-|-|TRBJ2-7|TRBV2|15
TGTGCCAGCAGTGAAGCGGAGGCGCTTACCTACGAGCAGTACTTC
CASSEAEALTYEQYF